One and the same sample provided the 22 T cell receptor beta chains below, sequenced in a study of blood T cell repertoires in COVID-19. TCRdb's table, derived via immunoSEQ multiplex PCR, lists solely in-frame clones and lacks some. The repertoire holds approximately 450,000 clones, 70% to 90% seen once, with about 2.1% in the top ten. The specimen sequenced was PBMCs or T cells enriched from blood (not recorded which). The receptors originated from a woman under 30 with acute COVID-19.

The V call is TRBV27, the J call TRBJ2-7; D is possibly TRBD1 (6 bases). Germline V gene sequence: CDR1 MNHEY, CDR2 SMNVEV (reference sequence). V was cut by 0 bases and J by 6 bases, with 21 bases left in between. The CDR3 totals 17 residues. This CDR3 reads CASSLSVRGREATEQYF. The CDR3, as DNA: TGTGCCAGCAGTTTATCCGTCAGGGGACGAGAGGCGACCGAGCAGTACTTC.

V is TRBV2 and J is TRBJ2-2; D perhaps matches TRBD1 (5 bases). Trimming shortened V by 8 bases and J by 2 bases, and 15 bases separated the two germline ends. Germline assignment: CDR1 SNHLY and CDR2 FYNNEI. CDR3 length: 15 amino acids. CDR3 sequence reads: CASLSRGQNTGELFF. The CDR3 region has the DNA TGTGCCAGCCTATCTAGAGGACAAAACACCGGGGAGCTGTTTTTT.

The sample holds one count of this clone. The rearrangement links TRBV7-9 to TRBJ1-4, with 7 bases identical to TRBD1. Trimming took 3 bases from V and 7 from J; bases not matched to a gene: 8. Per germline, CDR1 SEHNR and CDR2 FQNEAQ (reference sequence). This CDR3 spans 15 amino acids. DNA for the CDR3: TGTGCCAGCAGCTTCGGGGACAGAATAGGTGAAAAACTGTTTTTT. Its protein product is CASSFGDRIGEKLFF.

The chain joins TRBV11-2 to TRBJ2-5; tentative D call: TRBD2 (5 bases). The CDR3 sequence is 14 residues long. Germline V gene sequence: CDR1 SGHAT, CDR2 FQNNGV. Trimming stripped 4 bases from V and 7 bases from J, with 16 bases between. DNA of the CDR3: TGTGCCAGCAGCTCAGATACTAGAAGCGGGACCCAGTACTTC. Amino acids: CASSSDTRSGTQYF.

The rearrangement links TRBV14 to TRBJ2-5; 12 nucleotides match TRBD2. The ends lost 4 bases at V and 5 bases at J; junction bases unmatched: 5. The CDR3 length is 15 residues. The V gene's germline CDR1 is SGHDN and CDR2 FVKESK. CDR3 in DNA: TGTGCCAGCAGCCCACTAGCGGGGGGCGGGGAGACCCAGTACTTC. It is translated as CASSPLAGGGETQYF.

The CDR3 reads CAITHTDRVEYEQYF. The CDR3 region has the DNA TGTGCCATCACCCACACAGACAGGGTGGAATACGAGCAGTACTTC. The chain links TRBV10-3 to TRBJ2-7; 7 positions agree with TRBD1. Germline-derived CDR1 and CDR2 are ENHRY and SYGVKD. V trimming: 7 bases; J trimming: 4 bases; junction bases outside the gene matches: 13. The CDR3 is 15 residues long.

This chain links TRBV19 with TRBJ1-5; D remains unclear. This CDR3 is 15 amino acids long. V was trimmed by 2 bases and J by 4 bases, leaving 12 bases between them. The germline V gene has CDR1 LNHDA and CDR2 SQIVND (reference sequence). The CDR3: CASSILSQWNQPQHF. CDR3 nucleotide sequence: TGTGCCAGTAGTATATTGAGCCAATGGAATCAGCCCCAGCATTTT. Complete variable domain (other parts from reference TRBV19 and TRBJ1-5): DGGITQSPKYLFRKEGQNVTLSCEQNLNHDAMYWYRQDPGQGLRLIYYSQIVNDFQKGDIAEGYSVSREKKESFPLTVTSAQKNPTAFYLCASSILSQWNQPQHFGDGTRLSIL.

The gene calls are TRBV6-5 and TRBJ1-2; no reliable D call. Trimming took off 6 bases at V and 2 bases at J, with 10 bases between the two ends. The V gene's germline CDR1 is MNHEY and CDR2 SVGAGI. The CDR3 spans 13 residues. In DNA form, the CDR3 reads TGTGCCAGCAGCACCGGGATGAACTATGGCTACACCTTC. Its translation: CASSTGMNYGYTF.

This clone was counted only a few times. The chain links TRBV6-5 to TRBJ1-2; a weak D match, TRBD1 (5 bases). Trimming left V 4 bases short and J 4 bases short, with 13 bases between. Germline V CDR1 and CDR2: MNHEY, SVGAGI. The CDR3 loop spans 14 amino acids. In nucleotides, the CDR3 is TGTGCCAGCAGTTTTCAGGGTAATGCCTATGGCTACACCTTC. Translation: CASSFQGNAYGYTF.

V gene TRBV29-1 combines with J gene TRBJ2-5; tentative D call: TRBD1 (6 bases). Germline V CDR1 and CDR2: SQVTM, ANQGSEA. V gave up 7 bases and J gave up 0 bases, with 12 bases separating them. The length of the CDR3 is 13 residues. CDR3 nucleotide sequence: TGCAGCGGAGGTTACAGGGACCAAGAGACCCAGTACTTC. Its protein is CSGGYRDQETQYF. Supplemented by reference TRBV29-1 and TRBJ2-5, the full variable domain reads SAVISQKPSRDICQRGTSLTIQCQVDSQVTMMFWYRQQPGQSLTLIATANQGSEATYESGFVIDKFPISRPNLTFSTLTVSNMSPEDSSIYLCSGGYRDQETQYFGPGTRLLVL.

This clone was observed a single time. The chain joins TRBV28 to TRBJ2-1; tentatively, D is TRBD2 (6 bases). Per germline, CDR1 MDHEN and CDR2 SYDVKM. V was cut by 4 bases and J by 7 bases, with 23 bases left in between. This CDR3 has 17 amino acids. This CDR3 reads CASSYTAGGSPSNEQFF. In nucleotides, the CDR3 is TGTGCCAGCAGTTACACGGCCGGAGGGTCCCCTAGTAATGAGCAGTTCTTC.

Notes on this clone: The sample contains more than one DNA sequence encoding this CDR3. The rearrangement joins TRBV28 to TRBJ1-5; D gene unclear. The ends were cut back, 6 bases at V and 4 bases at J, with 4 bases in the middle. The germline V gene encodes CDR1 MDHEN and CDR2 SYDVKM. The CDR3 has 11 residues. CDR3: CASSENQPQHF. In DNA, the CDR3 is TGTGCCAGCAGCGAGAATCAGCCCCAGCATTTT.

CDR3 bases: TGTGCCACCAGCAGTCGGTTAGCGGGGACCCCCACAGATACGCAGTATTTT. This translates into CATSSRLAGTPTDTQYF. The J gene is TRBJ2-3, the V gene TRBV15, with 8 bases fitting TRBD2. V lost 3 bases and J lost 2; bases outside the gene matches: 10. The germline V gene has CDR1 LNHNV and CDR2 YYDKDF (reference sequence). CDR3 length: 17 residues.

This rearrangement joins TRBV11-2 to TRBJ2-2, with D possibly matching TRBD2 (6 bases). The V gene lost 3 bases and the J gene lost 6 bases, with 8 bases spanning the gap. The V gene's germline CDR1 is SGHAT and CDR2 FQNNGV. The CDR3 is 13 residues long. In DNA, the CDR3 is TGTGCCAGCAGCTTTTGGGAGGCCGGGGAGCTGTTTTTT. Translation: CASSFWEAGELFF.

This clone is a singleton in its sample. The chain recombines TRBV10-3 with TRBJ2-1; 8 nucleotides line up with TRBD1. V lost 8 bases, J lost 2 bases, and 5 bases stayed unmatched. CDR3 length equals 14 residues. Germline V gene data show CDR1 as ENHRY and CDR2 as SYGVKD. The CDR3 reads CAISPTGAYNEQFF. The CDR3 nucleotides are TGTGCCATCTCCCCGACAGGGGCCTACAATGAGCAGTTCTTC.

The J gene is TRBJ2-7, the V gene TRBV6-2 or TRBV6-3; TRBD1 aligns across 8 bases. The CDR3 contains 15 residues. With V trimmed by 6 bases and J by 3 bases, 10 bases remained unmatched. CDR1 is MNHEY, CDR2 SVGEGT, per germline. The DNA for the CDR3 is TGTGCCAGCAGCAAAACGGGACAGGAAGACTACGAGCAGTACTTC. Translating gives CASSKTGQEDYEQYF.

This sequence joins TRBV7-2 and TRBJ2-2; a possible D gene is TRBD2 (6 bases). V gave up 1 base and J gave up 5 bases, with 14 bases separating them. Germline V gives CDR1 SGHTA, CDR2 FQGNSA. CDR3 length: 16 amino acids. The CDR3 DNA sequence: TGTGCCAGCAGCTTAGTGTTGGGGGGAGGTACCGGGGAGCTGTTTTTT. It codes for CASSLVLGGGTGELFF. Full variable domain (remainder filled in from reference TRBV7-2 and TRBJ2-2): GAGVSQSPSNKVTEKGKDVELRCDPISGHTALYWYRQSLGQGLEFLIYFQGNSAPDKSGLPSDRFSAERTGGSVSTLTIQRTQQEDSAVYLCASSLVLGGGTGELFFGEGSRLTVL.

The rearrangement uses TRBV29-1 and TRBJ1-2, with D maybe TRBD1 (5 bases). CDR1 and CDR2 (germline): SQVTM, ANQGSEA. V was shortened by 3 bases and J by 5 bases, with 7 bases between the two germline ends. The CDR3 has 11 amino acids. In DNA, the CDR3 is TGCAGCGTTGAGGGGGGGTATGGCTACACCTTC. Its protein product is CSVEGGYGYTF.

J is TRBJ1-1 and V is TRBV5-1; possibly TRBD1 for D (6 bases). CDR1 SGHRS and CDR2 YFSETQ come from the germline V gene. V shed 2 bases and J shed 4 bases, with 18 bases lying between them. The CDR3 runs to 16 residues. As DNA, the CDR3 is TGCGCCAGCAGCTTTACCCTCAGGGGCGAGGGCACTGAAGCTTTCTTT. Its protein is CASSFTLRGEGTEAFF.

V and J are TRBV19 and TRBJ2-3, with 9 bases lining up with TRBD1. The CDR3 length is 15 residues. Germline V gene sequence: CDR1 LNHDA, CDR2 SQIVND (reference sequence). Losses at the gene ends were 3 bases for V and 2 bases for J; bases not matched to a gene: 3. The CDR3 region has the DNA TGTGCCAGTAGTATTAGGGACAGGGTCACAGATACGCAGTATTTT. Its translation: CASSIRDRVTDTQYF.

This clone has a single count. CDR3 region: CASSYSQGAPGNTIYF. The CDR3 DNA is TGTGCCAGCAGTTACTCTCAGGGGGCGCCCGGAAACACCATATATTTT. The chain carries TRBV6-5 and TRBJ1-3; 8 bases agree with TRBD1. V trimming: 0 bases; J trimming: 4 bases; junction bases outside the gene matches: 5. CDR1 is MNHEY, CDR2 SVGAGI, per germline. There are 16 residues in the CDR3.

The V gene is TRBV7-9, the J gene TRBJ1-1; the D gene is possibly TRBD1 (6 bases). The CDR3 covers 14 residues. Germline V gives CDR1 SEHNR, CDR2 FQNEAQ (reference sequence). V lost 2 bases and J lost 3, with 10 bases in between. The CDR3 nucleotides read TGTGCCAGCAGCTTACTAGGGGGACACACTGAAGCTTTCTTT. It specifies CASSLLGGHTEAFF. Looking up the rest from reference TRBV7-9 and TRBJ1-1 gives the full variable domain: DTGVSQNPRHKITKRGQNVTFRCDPISEHNRLYWYRQTLGQGPEFLTYFQNEAQLEKSRLLSDRFSAERPKGSFSTLEIQRTEQGDSAMYLCASSLLGGHTEAFFGQGTRLTVV.